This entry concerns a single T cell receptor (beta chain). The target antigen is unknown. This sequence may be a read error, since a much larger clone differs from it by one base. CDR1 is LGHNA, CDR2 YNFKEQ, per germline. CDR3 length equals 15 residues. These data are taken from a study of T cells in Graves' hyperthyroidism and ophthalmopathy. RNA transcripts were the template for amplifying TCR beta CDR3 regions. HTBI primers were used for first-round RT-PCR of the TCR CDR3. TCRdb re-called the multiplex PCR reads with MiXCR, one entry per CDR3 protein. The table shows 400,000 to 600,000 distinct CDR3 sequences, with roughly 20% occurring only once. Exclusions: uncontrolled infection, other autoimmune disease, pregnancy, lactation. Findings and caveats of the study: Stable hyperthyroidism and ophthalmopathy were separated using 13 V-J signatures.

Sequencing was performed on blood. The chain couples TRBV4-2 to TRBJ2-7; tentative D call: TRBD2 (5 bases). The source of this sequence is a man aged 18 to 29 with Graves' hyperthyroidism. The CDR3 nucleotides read TGTGCCTGCAGCCTCAACTCCAACGGGGCCTACGAGCAGTACTTC. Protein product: CACSLNSNGAYEQYF.